These 23 T cell receptor beta chains were all obtained from the same sample, sequenced in a study of glioma-infiltrating T cells after dendritic cell vaccination. Profiled with immunoSEQ multiplex PCR; TCRdb holds only in-frame clones, not every one. The sample carries 65,000 to 80,000 clones, roughly 79% recorded once. Sequences were derived from blood, sampled before dendritic cell vaccination. The receptors derive from a human donor with glioblastoma.

The V gene is TRBV30, the J gene TRBJ1-2; 7 bases agree with TRBD1. Germline V gene lookup returns CDR1 GTSNPN and CDR2 SVGIG (reference sequence). The ends lost 0 bases at V and 6 bases at J; junction bases unmatched: 4. This CDR3 has 13 amino acids. The CDR3, as DNA: TGTGCCTGGAGTGTAGGGGACAGACATGGCTACACCTTC. This codes for CAWSVGDRHGYTF.

J is TRBJ2-7 and V is TRBV18; D is unresolved. Germline V CDR1 and CDR2: KGHSH, LQKENI. The CDR3 covers 14 residues. Trimming took 0 bases from V and 2 from J, leaving 8 bases between them. The CDR3 DNA is TGTGCCAGCTCACCACCTGAGATAACCTACGAGCAGTACTTC. Translated, it gives CASSPPEITYEQYF.

The rearrangement uses TRBV7-2 and TRBJ1-1; TRBD1 matches at 9 bases. Germline CDR1 is SGHTA and CDR2 is FQGNSA. Trimming at V came to 5 bases and at J to 4 bases, leaving 8 bases not matched to a gene. This CDR3 has 15 residues. The CDR3 DNA reads TGTGCCAGCAGCCCCGAAACAGGGGGCAGCACTGAAGCTTTCTTT. This sequence encodes CASSPETGGSTEAFF.

V is TRBV5-3 and J is TRBJ2-5; tentatively, D is TRBD1 (5 bases). TRBV5-3 is an ORF; its function is uncertain. V shed 4 bases and J shed 3 bases, with 10 bases lying between them. The CDR3 spans 13 residues. The CDR3 bases are TGTGCCAGAAGCACAGGACAAAAAGAGACCCAGTACTTC. Its protein is CARSTGQKETQYF.

The V and J genes are TRBV13 and TRBJ2-3; the match to TRBD1 covers 7 bases. The CDR3 contains 17 residues. Germline V gives CDR1 PRHDT, CDR2 FYEKMQ (reference sequence). The trim removed 4 bases at V and 0 bases at J, leaving 10 bases unmatched. The CDR3 DNA reads as TGTGCCAGCAGCTCAAAAACCGGGACAGCTAGCACAGATACGCAGTATTTT. Translating it yields CASSSKTGTASTDTQYF.

The V gene is TRBV4-1, the J gene TRBJ2-5, with D possibly being TRBD1 (6 bases). The germline V gene has CDR1 MGHRA and CDR2 YSYEKL. Trimming took off 1 base at V and 3 bases at J, with 9 bases between the two ends. There are 14 residues in the CDR3. CDR3 protein: CASSQGPGEETQYF. The CDR3 region has the DNA TGCGCCAGCAGCCAAGGTCCAGGGGAAGAGACCCAGTACTTC.

The rearrangement joins TRBV30 to TRBJ1-2, with D hard to call. CDR1 and CDR2 from the germline V gene are GTSNPN and SVGIG (reference sequence). This CDR3 contains 14 residues. V was shortened by 3 bases and J by 8 bases, with 19 bases between the two germline ends. The CDR3 reads CAWRDLAIGSGYTF. CDR3 sequence (DNA): TGTGCCTGGAGGGACCTGGCGATAGGGAGCGGCTACACCTTC. Full variable domain (missing parts from reference TRBV30 and TRBJ1-2): SQTIHQWPATLVQPVGSPLSLECTVEGTSNPNLYWYRQAAGRGLQLLFYSVGIGQISSEVPQNLSASRPQDRQFILSSKKLLLSDSGFYLCAWRDLAIGSGYTFGSGTRLTVV.

The V gene is TRBV27, the J gene TRBJ1-5, with 9 bases that match TRBD1. The CDR3 runs to 17 residues. The germline V gene encodes CDR1 MNHEY and CDR2 SMNVEV (reference sequence). With 6 bases clipped from V and 0 bases from J, the junction kept 9 bases outside the gene matches. The CDR3 DNA sequence: TGTGCCAGCAGCCCAGACAGGGGGTGGAATAGCAATCAGCCCCAGCATTTT. It translates to CASSPDRGWNSNQPQHF.

V is TRBV9 and J is TRBJ2-7; 7 nucleotides agree with TRBD1. Trimming cost V 0 bases and J 1 base; bases outside gene matches: 1. There are 14 residues in the CDR3. The germline gives CDR1 SGDLS, CDR2 YYNGEE. The CDR3 sequence: CASSVAQGSYEQYF. As DNA, the CDR3 is TGTGCCAGCAGCGTAGCACAGGGGTCCTACGAGCAGTACTTC. The entire variable domain, with the rest obtained from reference TRBV9 and TRBJ2-7, is as follows: DSGVTQTPKHLITATGQRVTLRCSPRSGDLSVYWYQQSLDQGLQFLIQYYNGEERAKGNILERFSAQQFPDLHSELNLSSLELGDSALYFCASSVAQGSYEQYFGPGTRLTVT.

The V and J genes are TRBV6-4 and TRBJ2-1; a possible D gene is TRBD2 (6 bases). Germline assignment: CDR1 MRHNA and CDR2 SNTAGT. The CDR3 is made up of 16 amino acids. The V end lost 3 bases, the J end lost 9 bases, and 21 bases lay between the germline ends. DNA for the CDR3: TGTGCCAGCAGTGATCTATATCGGCGGGACTGGGGTGAGCAGTTCTTC. Protein product: CASSDLYRRDWGEQFF.

This clone was seen a single time. The chain recombines TRBV6-6 with TRBJ1-1; D unresolved. Germline V gene lookup returns CDR1 MNHNY and CDR2 SVGAGI (reference sequence). Deletions cut 5 bases from V and 6 bases from J, with 7 bases between. The CDR3 spans 11 residues. CDR3 nucleotide sequence: TGTGCCAGCAGTAAGCTCCCTGAAGCTTTCTTT. It specifies CASSKLPEAFF.

The chain recombines TRBV7-2 with TRBJ2-1, with TRBD1 as a possible D gene (6 bases). Germline lookup yields CDR1 SGHTA and CDR2 FQGNSA. Trimming cost V 3 bases and J 9 bases, with 18 bases left between them. There are 15 residues in the CDR3. The CDR3 DNA is TGTGCCAGCAGCTTGACAGGCCCGTTGGTTGGTGAGCAGTTCTTC. This sequence encodes CASSLTGPLVGEQFF.

The V call is TRBV7-9, the J call TRBJ1-2; weak D call: TRBD1 (6 bases). Looked up from germline, CDR1 is SEHNR and CDR2 is FQNEAQ (reference sequence). The V end lost 1 base, the J end lost 2 bases, and 14 bases lay between the germline ends. CDR3 size: 16 residues. The CDR3 nucleotides are TGTGCCAGCAGCTTAGGGTCCCCGGACAGCAACTATGGCTACACCTTC. Encoded protein: CASSLGSPDSNYGYTF.

V usage is TRBV6-6 and J usage is TRBJ1-2, with a possible D match to TRBD1 (5 bases). The CDR3 loop spans 12 amino acids. V was shortened by 6 bases and J by 7 bases, with 12 bases between the two germline ends. The germline gives CDR1 MNHNY, CDR2 SVGAGI (reference sequence). CDR3 in amino acids: CASSLGATGYTF. DNA of the CDR3: TGTGCCAGCAGCCTAGGGGCAACTGGCTACACCTTC.

This clone occurred a few times. The same CDR3 also results from other DNA sequences found in this sample. The chain joins TRBV2 to TRBJ1-3; no reliable D call. There are 14 residues in the CDR3. The V gene lost 6 bases and the J gene lost 0 bases, with 9 bases spanning the gap. Germline CDR1 reads SNHLY; CDR2 reads FYNNEI. CDR3 sequence reads: CASRPRDSGNTIYF. DNA of the CDR3: TGTGCCAGCAGACCTCGGGACTCTGGAAACACCATATATTTT.

This clone was picked up a small number of times. The V and J genes are TRBV5-6 and TRBJ1-1, with D perhaps TRBD1 (6 bases). The CDR3 consists of 12 residues. Trimming shortened V by 4 bases and J by 5 bases, and 9 bases separated the two germline ends. Germline loops: CDR1 SGHDT, CDR2 YYEEEE. CDR3 protein: CASSQGGTEAFF. The CDR3 nucleotides are TGTGCCAGCAGCCAAGGGGGTACTGAAGCTTTCTTT.

This chain joins TRBV27 and TRBJ2-2; D ambiguous. Germline loops: CDR1 MNHEY, CDR2 SMNVEV (reference sequence). The CDR3 has 15 residues. V was clipped by 0 bases and J by 7 bases, with 12 bases between them. CDR3 protein: CASSLSQSSGGELFF. The CDR3 bases are TGTGCCAGCAGTTTATCTCAAAGTTCAGGCGGGGAGCTGTTTTTT.

This chain joins TRBV6-1 and TRBJ1-2; possible D gene TRBD1, 6 bases. This CDR3 is 15 amino acids long. The germline V and J ends were trimmed by 3 bases and 4 bases, with 15 bases remaining between them. Germline values: CDR1 MNHNS, CDR2 SASEGT. The CDR3 spells CASSDPSGTLYGYTF. The CDR3 DNA reads TGTGCCAGCAGTGATCCCTCCGGGACACTCTATGGCTACACCTTC.

This rearrangement joins TRBV6-4 to TRBJ1-1; TRBD1 is a possible D gene (6 bases). The CDR3 consists of 13 residues. V lost 3 bases, J lost 5 bases, and 10 bases lay in between. Germline CDR1 MRHNA, CDR2 SNTAGT. CDR3 region: CASSEGAYTEAFF. DNA of the CDR3: TGTGCCAGCAGTGAGGGGGCGTATACTGAAGCTTTCTTT.

The genes are TRBV4-1 and TRBJ2-5, with 8 bases aligning to TRBD2. The CDR3 is 15 amino acids. Germline V gene data show CDR1 as MGHRA and CDR2 as YSYEKL. The junction had 5 bases not matched to a gene; V was cut back by 0 bases and J by 5 bases. CDR3 amino acids: CASSQDTGGPETQYF. CDR3 nucleotide sequence: TGCGCCAGCAGCCAAGACACGGGGGGGCCGGAGACCCAGTACTTC.

This clone showed up just a few times. The rearrangement links TRBV18 to TRBJ1-6, with TRBD1 matching 9 bases. With 8 bases clipped from V and 9 bases from J, the junction kept 14 bases outside the gene matches. This CDR3 has 16 residues. CDR1 and CDR2 (germline): KGHSH, LQKENI. For the CDR3, the DNA is TGTGCCAGCACCCCCTTCTCCGGGACAGGGAGTTCACCCCTCCACTTT. This translates into CASTPFSGTGSSPLHF.

This clone has only one observation. V and J are TRBV19 and TRBJ2-7; 7 bases line up with TRBD1. V dropped 6 bases and J dropped 0; count of bases not matched to a gene: 5. CDR3 length: 14 amino acids. Germline-derived CDR1 and CDR2 are LNHDA and SQIVND (reference sequence). The chain's CDR3 is CASSWDSLSYEQYF. CDR3 sequence (DNA): TGTGCCAGTAGCTGGGACAGCCTCTCCTACGAGCAGTACTTC.

V usage is TRBV19 and J usage is TRBJ1-2, with 12 bases lining up with TRBD1. V lost 4 bases to trimming and J lost 3 bases; unmatched junction nucleotides: 6. The germline CDR1 and CDR2 sequences are LNHDA and SQIVND (reference sequence). The length of the CDR3 is 16 residues. CDR3 bases: TGTGCCAGTAGTACCCCCGGGACAGGGGGCGACTATGGCTACACCTTC. This codes for CASSTPGTGGDYGYTF.